The sequence of this TCR beta chain was determined in a study of T cells after yellow fever vaccination. TCRdb re-analysed the 5' RACE reads in MiXCR, keeping a single row per CDR3 protein. The sample lists hundreds of thousands of distinct CDR3 sequences; under 9% were seen once. The CDR3 consists of 16 residues. V trimming: 7 bases; J trimming: 8 bases; junction bases outside the gene matches: 9. The germline gives CDR1 MNHNY, CDR2 SVGAGI (reference sequence). The receptor's source is a man younger than 30 who received the YFV17D yellow fever vaccine. The genes are TRBV6-6 and TRBJ2-2; 14 bases agree with TRBD2. The material sequenced was CD4+ T cells sorted from PBMCs, taken 5 days after the yellow fever booster vaccination. As DNA, the CDR3 is TGTGCCAGCACCCACGGACTAGCGGGGGGTATAGGGGAGCTGTTTTTT. It translates to CASTHGLAGGIGELFF.